Each of the 25 T cell receptor beta chains below was sequenced from the same sample in a study of blood T cells in healthy people across ages. A sample-barcoded 5' primer and a J-beta primer mix were used in a second PCR of roughly 7 to 11 cycles. Each CDR3 protein is one row after TCRdb ran MiXCR on the 5' RACE reads. Of roughly 570,000 distinct CDR3 sequences listed, roughly a quarter are singletons. The sequenced sample was blood. Source of these receptors: a woman aged 70-85 years in good health.

The chain joins TRBV6-2 or TRBV6-3 to TRBJ2-4; a possible D gene is TRBD2 (5 bases). This CDR3 has 16 residues. CDR1 and CDR2 from the germline V gene are MNHEY and SVGEGT. Trimming removed 4 bases at V and 1 base at J, with 14 bases between. The CDR3 spells CASSSPSSTAKNIQYF. The CDR3 nucleotides are TGTGCCAGCAGTTCTCCTAGCTCGACGGCCAAAAACATTCAGTACTTC.

The rearrangement joins TRBV7-2 to TRBJ2-1; tentative D call: TRBD1 (5 bases). This CDR3 region has 15 residues. V lost 3 bases and J lost 3, with 12 bases in between. CDR1 and CDR2 from the germline V gene are SGHTA and FQGNSA. CDR3 DNA: TGTGCCAGCAGCTTCGGAACAGGCTTCTACAATGAGCAGTTCTTC. Its protein is CASSFGTGFYNEQFF.

The chain joins TRBV30 to TRBJ2-5; the D is unclear. Germline CDR1 reads GTSNPN; CDR2 reads SVGIG (reference sequence). The CDR3 spans 13 residues. Trimming stripped 7 bases from V and 5 bases from J, with 17 bases between. CDR3 nucleotide sequence: TGTGCCTTGGCACGTGAGAGTATCGAGACCCAGTACTTC. Its translation is CALARESIETQYF.

The rearrangement links TRBV20-1 to TRBJ2-5; 7 positions match TRBD2. The J segment lost 7 bases and the V segment lost 0 bases, leaving 8 bases of the junction unmatched. From germline, CDR1 is DFQATT and CDR2 SNEGSKA (reference sequence). The CDR3 runs to 14 residues. The CDR3 here is CSARETLALGTQYF. As DNA, the CDR3 is TGCAGTGCTAGAGAAACACTAGCGTTGGGGACCCAGTACTTC.

The gene calls are TRBV21-1 and TRBJ2-1. TRBV21-1 is assigned pseudogene status. This CDR3 has 14 amino acids. The chain's CDR3 is CASRRTVSYNEQFF. CDR3 coding DNA: TGTGCCAGCAGGCGGACCGTCTCCTACAATGAGCAGTTCTTC.

This clonotype was seen a handful of times. The rearrangement uses TRBV10-3 and TRBJ2-5, with unresolved D. The J call may be faulty, since TRBJ2-7 better matches the DNA end. The germline V gene encodes CDR1 ENHRY and CDR2 SYGVKD. The CDR3 runs to 13 residues. The DNA for the CDR3 is TGTGCCATCAGCTTACAGAGCTCCTACGAGCAGTACTTC. Its protein product is CAISLQSSYEQYF.

This clonotype came up a few times. The chain combines TRBV5-1 with TRBJ2-1; 8 positions agree with TRBD2. The CDR3 runs to 14 residues. Looked up from germline, CDR1 is SGHRS and CDR2 is YFSETQ. J lost 9 bases, V lost 0 bases, and 5 bases had no gene match. For the CDR3, the DNA is TGCGCCAGCAGCTTGGAAGCGGGGGATCGTGAGCAGTTCTTC. This codes for CASSLEAGDREQFF.

The chain couples TRBV11-1 to TRBJ1-5; 12 positions agree with TRBD1. V gave up 4 bases and J gave up 9 bases; unmatched junction bases: 28. Germline-derived CDR1 and CDR2 are SGHAT and FQDESV (reference sequence). CDR3 length equals 22 residues. Here the CDR3 DNA reads TGTGCCAGCAGCTCTCCAGAAACTCCGACCGGGACAGGGGGCGCTAAGGTTTGGCCCCAGCATTTT. As protein: CASSSPETPTGTGGAKVWPQHF.

Remarks on this clonotype: A read error may explain this, as a much larger clone is one base away. The V call is TRBV24-1, the J call TRBJ2-5; TRBD2 is a possible D gene (6 bases). The CDR3 consists of 13 residues. CDR1 is KGHDR and CDR2 is SFDVKD in the germline V gene. CDR3 bases: TGTGTCACCAGTGGTGGAGGGCAAGAGACCCAGTACTTC. Translation: CVTSGGGQETQYF.

The chain employs TRBV2 and TRBJ2-7, with TRBD2 identical over 7 bases. Germline CDR1 reads SNHLY; CDR2 reads FYNNEI. The CDR3 covers 14 residues. V gave up 4 bases and J gave up 0 bases; unmatched junction bases: 3. The CDR3 reads CASSGAGYSYEQYF. In DNA form, the CDR3 reads TGTGCCAGCAGTGGAGCGGGGTACTCCTACGAGCAGTACTTC.

This clonotype was seen a few times. The CDR3 loop is CASSPWGGGANNEQFF. As DNA, the CDR3 is TGTGCCAGCAGTCCGTGGGGCGGGGGGGCCAACAATGAGCAGTTCTTC. V gene TRBV6-5 combines with J gene TRBJ2-1; 9 bases agree with TRBD2. The CDR3 contains 16 residues. Trimming at V came to 5 bases and at J to 5 bases, leaving 10 bases not matched to a gene. CDR1 is MNHEY and CDR2 is SVGAGI in the germline V gene.

In its sample, this clonotype was seen a few times. The V gene is TRBV29-1, the J gene TRBJ1-4, with 8 bases identical to TRBD1. The CDR3 covers 15 residues. After removal of 7 bases from V and 8 bases from J, the junction contained 15 bases not matched to a gene. Germline V gene lookup returns CDR1 SQVTM and CDR2 ANQGSEA. The DNA of the CDR3 is TGCAGCGCAATGGACAGGGTCGGTCTTGGCGAAAAACTGTTTTTT. Protein sequence: CSAMDRVGLGEKLFF.

J is TRBJ1-6 and V is TRBV12-3 or TRBV12-4; the D gene is possibly TRBD1 (5 bases). Trimming pared 6 bases from V and 6 bases from J, leaving 15 bases between. This CDR3 region has 15 residues. Here the CDR3 reads CASSSLRQRNSPLHF. DNA for the CDR3: TGTGCCAGCAGCTCTCTTAGACAGCGTAATTCACCCCTCCACTTT.

Only one count was recorded for this clonotype. The chain uses TRBV20-1 and TRBJ2-7; D is undetermined. CDR3 length equals 14 residues. Germline values: CDR1 DFQATT, CDR2 SNEGSKA (reference sequence). Trimming stripped 3 bases from V and 5 bases from J, with 17 bases between. The CDR3 DNA is TGCAGTGCTAGGTCGACCGACGGGTCCAACGAGCAGTACTTC. Its protein product is CSARSTDGSNEQYF.

This clonotype was found many times. The V call is TRBV12-3 or TRBV12-4, the J call TRBJ2-7; D might be TRBD1 (6 bases). With 4 bases removed from V and 1 base from J, the gap between germline ends came to 8 bases. The CDR3 is 13 residues long. CDR3 bases: TGTGCCAGCAGTTCAGGGGCTTCCTACGAGCAGTACTTC. Residues: CASSSGASYEQYF.

With respect to this clonotype: Germline is not matched at one junction end, which may reflect a read error. The chain joins TRBV7-2 to TRBJ1-2; the D gene is possibly TRBD1 (5 bases). The germline V gene encodes CDR1 SGHTA and CDR2 FQGNSA. The CDR3 contains 14 residues. The CDR3 protein is CASSLGRGGYGYTF. The DNA for the CDR3 is TGTGCCAGCAGTTTAGGGAGGGGAGGGTATGGCTACACCTTC.

This clonotype was recorded a few times. The V gene is TRBV6-1, the J gene TRBJ2-7, with D perhaps matching TRBD2 (5 bases). Germline CDR1 reads MNHNS; CDR2 reads SASEGT. V was shortened by 4 bases and J by 6 bases, with 10 bases between the two germline ends. The CDR3 spans 12 residues. This CDR3 is CASSGTRAEQYF. The CDR3 DNA follows: TGTGCCAGCAGTGGAACTAGGGCCGAGCAGTACTTC.

The rearrangement uses TRBV14 and TRBJ2-5, with TRBD2 as a possible D gene (6 bases). The J call may be in error: the DNA end matches TRBJ2-1 better. Per germline, CDR1 SGHDN and CDR2 FVKESK. CDR3 length: 15 residues. DNA for the CDR3: TGTGCCAGCAGCTTATGGAGGGAATCCTACAATGAGCAGTTCTTC. Its protein is CASSLWRESYNEQFF.

This chain joins TRBV20-1 and TRBJ1-2; 9 nucleotides align to TRBD1. J was trimmed by 3 bases and V by 2 bases; bases with no gene match: 7. Germline values: CDR1 DFQATT, CDR2 SNEGSKA (reference sequence). The CDR3 covers 15 residues. The CDR3 sequence is CSARHGQGKDYGYTF. The CDR3 nucleotides read TGCAGTGCTAGACACGGACAGGGGAAGGACTATGGCTACACCTTC.

The chain couples TRBV19 to TRBJ1-2; D not resolved. V shed 7 bases and J shed 4 bases, with 16 bases lying between them. The germline CDR1 and CDR2 sequences are LNHDA and SQIVND (reference sequence). This CDR3 has 14 residues. This CDR3 is CASTPVGESYGYTF. As DNA, the CDR3 is TGTGCCAGTACCCCGGTAGGAGAGTCCTATGGCTACACCTTC.

The rearrangement uses TRBV7-2 and TRBJ2-5, with TRBD1 matching over 10 bases. The closer fit of TRBJ2-1 to the DNA end suggests the J call may be wrong. The CDR3 is made up of 15 amino acids. Germline loops: CDR1 SGHTA, CDR2 FQGNSA. In DNA form, the CDR3 reads TGTGCCAGCAGCTTGGACAGGGGGGAGGTGTACGAGCAGTTCTTC. It translates to CASSLDRGEVYEQFF.

The gene calls are TRBV7-8 and TRBJ2-4; D unclear. The CDR3 covers 12 residues. V was clipped by 0 bases and J by 12 bases, with 9 bases between them. Germline values: CDR1 SGHVS, CDR2 FQNEAQ. CDR3 nucleotides: TGTGCCAGCAGCTTAGCGCCGGGTCCTCAGTACTTC. Encoded protein: CASSLAPGPQYF.

This clonotype has a count of ten or more. The chain uses TRBV2 and TRBJ2-5; D is unclear. Germline CDR1 is SNHLY and CDR2 is FYNNEI. V lost 4 bases to trimming and J lost 5 bases, with 14 bases between them. There are 14 residues in the CDR3. The CDR3 DNA follows: TGTGCCAGCAGTGTAGGCCCTACCTTGGAGACCCAGTACTTC. Residues: CASSVGPTLETQYF.

This clonotype was counted at least ten times. The chain links TRBV9 to TRBJ2-5, with a tentative D call TRBD2 (6 bases). Trimming removed 0 bases at V and 7 bases at J, with 7 bases between. Germline values: CDR1 SGDLS, CDR2 YYNGEE. The CDR3 totals 12 residues. The CDR3: CASSVVGGTQYF. CDR3 bases: TGTGCCAGCAGCGTAGTCGGGGGGACCCAGTACTTC.

The CDR3 region has the DNA TGTGCCAGCAGTTACCGGACGGCGGACAATGAGCAGTTCTTC. Translation gives CASSYRTADNEQFF. The chain joins TRBV6-5 to TRBJ2-1, with D unclear. V was trimmed by 2 bases and J by 5 bases, leaving 10 bases between them. CDR1 is MNHEY, CDR2 SVGAGI, per germline. This CDR3 comprises 14 residues.